The 26 T cell receptor beta chains below come from one sample, sequenced in a study of T cells in Graves' hyperthyroidism and ophthalmopathy. TCR beta CDR3 regions were amplified from RNA transcripts. The primer set for the first-round RT-PCR of the TCR CDR3 was HTBI. TCRdb re-called the multiplex PCR reads through MiXCR, storing one row per CDR3 protein. The data hold approximately 600,000 distinct CDR3 sequences, with over 11% observed a single time. Sequencing was done on a sample of blood. All receptors come from a woman aged 25 to 45 with Graves' hyperthyroidism that later progressed to Graves' ophthalmopathy.

This clonotype was observed many times. The rearrangement links TRBV19 to TRBJ2-1; D remains ambiguous. This CDR3 has 18 residues. V lost 7 bases and J 5 bases, leaving 27 bases between the germline ends. Germline CDR1 and CDR2: LNHDA and SQIVND (reference sequence). CDR3 in DNA: TGTGCCAGTATCGAGAAAGGGTTGGAAAGACCACAAAACAATGAGCAGTTCTTC. It codes for CASIEKGLERPQNNEQFF.

This clonotype was found many times. J is TRBJ2-5 and V is TRBV18, with D perhaps TRBD1 (5 bases). The CDR3 contains 15 residues. Germline V gene sequence: CDR1 KGHSH, CDR2 LQKENI. Trimming left V 3 bases short and J 2 bases short, with 13 bases between. CDR3 DNA: TGTGCCAGCTCACCCTATGTCAGGGATCAAGAGACCCAGTACTTC. This gives the protein CASSPYVRDQETQYF.

The genes are TRBV19 and TRBJ2-5; TRBD2 might be the D (5 bases). V dropped 4 bases and J dropped 3 bases, with 18 bases sitting between them. The CDR3 is 16 amino acids. Germline CDR1 LNHDA, CDR2 SQIVND (reference sequence). As DNA, the CDR3 is TGTGCCAGTAGTAAGTATGGAGACGGAGGAGAAGAGACCCAGTACTTC. It codes for CASSKYGDGGEETQYF.

This clonotype was recorded many times. The gene calls are TRBV6-1 and TRBJ2-1, with 10 bases lining up with TRBD2. V lost 7 bases, J lost 5 bases, and 8 bases stayed unmatched. Germline V gene sequence: CDR1 MNHNS, CDR2 SASEGT. The CDR3 extends over 15 amino acids. The CDR3 protein is CASILSSGGNNEQFF. CDR3 nucleotide sequence: TGTGCCAGCATTCTAAGTAGCGGGGGGAACAATGAGCAGTTCTTC.

V and J are TRBV20-1 and TRBJ1-1; perhaps TRBD1 as D (6 bases). Germline V lookup: CDR1 DFQATT, CDR2 SNEGSKA (reference sequence). CDR3 length equals 13 residues. The CDR3 DNA reads as TGCAGCCCAAGGACAGTCTTGAACACTGAAGCTTTCTTT. This sequence encodes CSPRTVLNTEAFF.

This clonotype was observed a few times. V is TRBV3-1 and J is TRBJ2-7; 7 nucleotides agree with TRBD2. CDR3 length: 15 amino acids. Germline V lookup: CDR1 LGHDT, CDR2 YNNKEL (reference sequence). Losses at the gene ends were 0 bases for V and 0 bases for J; bases not matched to a gene: 2. CDR3 sequence (DNA): TGTGCCAGCAGCCAAGACCGGGACTACTCCTACGAGCAGTACTTC. It codes for CASSQDRDYSYEQYF.

The V gene is TRBV4-1, the J gene TRBJ2-7; a weak D match, TRBD2 (6 bases). The germline V gene has CDR1 MGHRA and CDR2 YSYEKL. V shed 0 bases and J shed 5 bases, with 23 bases lying between them. This CDR3 has 18 amino acids. DNA for the CDR3: TGCGCCAGCAGCCAAGATAAATACGTGATGGGGGGTTCCCACGAGCAGTACTTC. Amino acids: CASSQDKYVMGGSHEQYF.

Worth noting for this clonotype: A much bigger clone sits one base away, suggesting this may be a read error. The rearrangement joins TRBV6-5 to TRBJ2-1; unclear D gene. This CDR3 has 11 amino acids. The germline CDR1 and CDR2 sequences are MNHEY and SVGAGI. CDR3 region: CPSSYAYEQFF. The CDR3 bases are TGTCCCAGCAGTTACGCATATGAGCAGTTCTTC.

This clonotype appeared many times. The gene calls are TRBV7-2 and TRBJ2-7, with D hard to call. The V and J ends lost 4 bases and 5 bases respectively, with 15 bases between them. The CDR3 runs to 14 residues. From germline, CDR1 is SGHTA and CDR2 FQGNSA. CDR3 residues: CASSSSVPPDEQYF. Written as DNA, the CDR3 is TGTGCCAGCAGCTCCTCCGTCCCGCCGGACGAGCAGTACTTC.

This clonotype has ten or more counts. The CDR3: CSARGPGNQPQHF. The CDR3, as DNA: TGCAGTGCTAGGGGACCAGGCAATCAGCCCCAGCATTTT. The chain couples TRBV20-1 to TRBJ1-5; possibly TRBD1 for D (5 bases). Looked up from germline, CDR1 is DFQATT and CDR2 is SNEGSKA (reference sequence). Trimming stripped 3 bases from V and 2 bases from J, with 8 bases between. The CDR3 consists of 13 residues.

This rearrangement joins TRBV27 to TRBJ1-6; 10 bases agree with TRBD1. Germline CDR1 reads MNHEY; CDR2 reads SMNVEV (reference sequence). The junction had 8 bases not matched to a gene; V was cut back by 5 bases and J by 7 bases. The CDR3 consists of 16 residues. The CDR3, as DNA: TGTGCCAGCAGTAAATCTCCGGGACAGGGGAATTCACCCCTCCACTTT. Translated, it gives CASSKSPGQGNSPLHF.

This clonotype was counted only a few times. This may be a read error: a much more frequent sequence differs by one nucleotide. The chain couples TRBV12-3 or TRBV12-4 to TRBJ1-3, with a weak D call TRBD1 (5 bases). The CDR3 has 17 residues. Written as DNA, the CDR3 is TGTGCCAGCAGGGTACAGGACTTCCTGGAGTCTGGAAACGCCATATATTTT. Translated: CASRVQDFLESGNAIYF.

The V call is TRBV3-1, the J call TRBJ1-6; D gene unclear. This CDR3 spans 17 amino acids. Trimming stripped 0 bases from V and 7 bases from J, with 16 bases between. CDR1 and CDR2 (germline): LGHDT, YNNKEL (reference sequence). The CDR3 is CASSQDFRTMGNSPLHF. The DNA for the CDR3 is TGTGCCAGCAGCCAAGATTTTCGCACCATGGGAAATTCACCCCTCCACTTT.

This clonotype was observed many times. The chain employs TRBV15 and TRBJ2-2; weak D call: TRBD1 (5 bases). V lost 5 bases, J lost 5 bases, and 12 bases lay in between. CDR3 length: 14 residues. Germline V gene data show CDR1 as LNHNV and CDR2 as YYDKDF (reference sequence). The DNA for the CDR3 is TGTGCCACCAGCGTACTCAGGGATACCGGGGAGCTGTTTTTT. It codes for CATSVLRDTGELFF.

This clonotype was picked up many times. This rearrangement joins TRBV27 to TRBJ1-5; TRBD1 is a possible D gene (5 bases). Trimming took 10 bases from V and 4 from J, leaving 17 bases between them. The CDR3 is 14 amino acids. CDR1 and CDR2 (germline): MNHEY, SMNVEV (reference sequence). This chain's CDR3 is CATAGLPVNQPQHF. In DNA, the CDR3 is TGTGCCACCGCGGGACTCCCCGTAAATCAGCCCCAGCATTTT.

This clonotype was recorded at least ten times. The chain combines TRBV12-5 with TRBJ2-3; 12 bases line up with TRBD2. The germline V gene has CDR1 LGHNT and CDR2 FRNRAP. The CDR3 runs to 21 residues. V shed 0 bases, J shed 2 bases, and the junction held 15 bases outside the gene matches. The chain's CDR3 is CASGLVRKLAGGKPTTDTQYF. CDR3 in DNA: TGTGCTAGTGGTTTGGTAAGGAAACTAGCGGGAGGCAAACCTACCACAGATACGCAGTATTTT.

This clonotype has at least ten counts. The J gene is TRBJ1-1, the V gene TRBV7-9, with a weak D call TRBD1 (6 bases). Germline loops: CDR1 SEHNR, CDR2 FQNEAQ (reference sequence). CDR3 length equals 13 residues. Trimming removed 10 bases from V and 5 bases from J, with 17 bases in between. The CDR3 sequence is CATWGGGLTEAFF. The CDR3 DNA sequence: TGTGCCACGTGGGGGGGGGGCCTAACTGAAGCTTTCTTT.

This clonotype has more than one count but fewer than ten. The chain uses TRBV7-9 and TRBJ2-3; a weak D match, TRBD1 (6 bases). The CDR3 is made up of 16 amino acids. Germline assignment: CDR1 SEHNR and CDR2 FQNEAQ (reference sequence). V lost 5 bases to trimming and J lost 3 bases, with 18 bases between them. The CDR3 coding sequence is TGTGCCAGCAGCGCTCCCCATACCACAGGGACAGATACGCAGTATTTT. Translated: CASSAPHTTGTDTQYF.

This clonotype came up many times. The chain recombines TRBV2 with TRBJ2-2; the match to TRBD2 covers 7 bases. The V gene's germline CDR1 is SNHLY and CDR2 FYNNEI. This CDR3 region has 15 residues. V shed 7 bases, J shed 6 bases, and the junction held 11 bases outside the gene matches. Here the CDR3 reads CASMGGSGYSGELFF. The CDR3 nucleotides read TGTGCCAGCATGGGCGGTAGCGGGTACTCCGGGGAGCTGTTTTTT.

This clonotype was counted ten times or more. J is TRBJ1-1 and V is TRBV6-1, with D uncertain. CDR1 and CDR2 (germline): MNHNS, SASEGT. Trimming took 2 bases from V and 5 from J, leaving 9 bases between them. The CDR3 consists of 13 residues. The CDR3 DNA follows: TGTGCCAGCAGTGAAATTGGGGAAACTGAAGCTTTCTTT. Its translation is CASSEIGETEAFF.

The gene calls are TRBV18 and TRBJ2-3; 11 positions agree with TRBD1. Germline values: CDR1 KGHSH, CDR2 LQKENI. With V trimmed by 5 bases and J by 3 bases, 7 bases remained unmatched. CDR3 size: 16 residues. CDR3 nucleotides: TGTGCCAGCTCATCTGGACAGGGGGCAAAAACAGATACGCAGTATTTT. It translates to CASSSGQGAKTDTQYF.

Many counts were recorded for this clonotype. The chain joins TRBV20-1 to TRBJ2-5; 15 positions match TRBD2. Germline values: CDR1 DFQATT, CDR2 SNEGSKA (reference sequence). The V and J ends lost 5 bases and 5 bases, in that order; junction bases with no gene match: 9. This CDR3 contains 16 residues. The CDR3 DNA follows: TGCAGTGCTCCTACGGGGACTAGCGGGAGGAGGGAGACCCAGTACTTC. This codes for CSAPTGTSGRRETQYF.

This clonotype was observed many times. The chain recombines TRBV12-5 with TRBJ2-2; 12 bases are shared with TRBD1. Losses at the gene ends were 1 base for V and 4 bases for J; bases not matched to a gene: 7. The CDR3 extends over 18 amino acids. The germline gives CDR1 LGHNT, CDR2 FRNRAP. Written as DNA, the CDR3 is TGTGCTAGTGGTTTGGCCGGGACAGGGGGCGCGGGCACCGGGGAGCTGTTTTTT. Translating it yields CASGLAGTGGAGTGELFF.

This clonotype was seen more than once but under ten times. The V gene is TRBV9, the J gene TRBJ2-3; 9 nucleotides line up with TRBD1. The junction had 2 bases not matched to a gene; V was cut back by 0 bases and J by 3 bases. The CDR3 covers 15 residues. Germline V CDR1 and CDR2: SGDLS, YYNGEE. CDR3 sequence (DNA): TGTGCCAGCAGCGTAGTAGGACAGGGGACAGATACGCAGTATTTT. Residues: CASSVVGQGTDTQYF.

This clonotype has a count of ten or more. The chain joins TRBV29-1 to TRBJ2-1; D is perhaps TRBD1 or TRBD2 (6 bases each). V was shortened by 7 bases and J by 0 bases, with 13 bases between the two germline ends. The CDR3 is made up of 14 amino acids. Germline V gives CDR1 SQVTM, CDR2 ANQGSEA. The CDR3 protein is CSASGASSYNEQFF. In DNA, the CDR3 is TGCAGCGCCTCGGGGGCGAGCTCCTACAATGAGCAGTTCTTC.

This clonotype was found many times. The gene calls are TRBV6-1 and TRBJ1-1; possibly TRBD1 for D (5 bases). Trimming took off 7 bases at V and 5 bases at J, with 20 bases between the two ends. The CDR3 consists of 15 residues. Germline V gene data show CDR1 as MNHNS and CDR2 as SASEGT. The CDR3 DNA sequence: TGTGCCAGCAATACCCCGGGCCGGGGACGGACTGAAGCTTTCTTT. Translation gives CASNTPGRGRTEAFF.